The present entry profiles one TCR beta chain with its context. Its antigen is not known. The read comes to an end 3 residues before the CDR3 does, leaving the germline J gene to fill in the end. Sequenced by immunoSEQ multiplex PCR; TCRdb stores in-frame clones only, minus some. Listed for the sample are some 2,500 clones, none seen a single time. This record belongs to a study of T cell clonality in common variable immunodeficiency. Germline CDR1 and CDR2: KGHSH and LQKENI. The CDR3 runs to 16 residues. V lost 7 bases and J 6 bases, leaving 21 bases between the germline ends. Study findings and constraints: Reportedly, TCR beta sequences from common variable immunodeficiency showed fewer deletions and N-nucleotide insertions.

This chain connects TRBV18 to TRBJ1-4; possible D gene TRBD1, 5 bases. Specimen: peripheral blood mononuclear cells. This clonotype was sampled from a human donor with common variable immunodeficiency. The CDR3 DNA, read in part, is TGTGCCAGCTTTCCCTCCTCGCGGGGGAGCGATGAAAAA. Its translation is CASFPSSRGSDEK. The complete CDR3 protein is CASFPSSRGSDEKLFF.